This T cell receptor beta chain was obtained from a study of cytomegalovirus exposure and HLA in healthy donors. The CDR3 is 16 amino acids. The germline V gene has CDR1 MDHEN and CDR2 SYDVKM. V lost 6 bases and J lost 6; bases outside the gene matches: 14. Comment on this clone: Its target is unknown.

The study's findings and limits: Researchers counted about 150 TCR beta chains as cytomegalovirus-associated. Several of the most significant clusters appeared linked to common viral pathogens, based on a later analysis. Indistinguishable V segments such as TRBV6-2 and TRBV6-3 were excluded.

The study ran its PCR with 60 Vbeta and 13 Jbeta primers. Some clones are missing from TCRdb's copy, which holds only in-frame ones; the method was immunoSEQ multiplex PCR. The table records roughly 110,000 clones, over 60% of them present only once. This rearrangement joins TRBV28 to TRBJ1-5; 7 positions match TRBD1. The receptor was isolated from a man aged 30-40 years in good health and CMV-seropositive. The material sequenced was PBMCs. The DNA of the CDR3 is TGTGCCAGCAGACCCCCCCAAGGGGGCCGTACTCAGCCCCAGCATTTT. This gives the protein CASRPPQGGRTQPQHF.